Following are 27 T cell receptor beta chains from one sample sequenced in a study of T-cell reconstitution after alpha-beta-depleted transplantation in children. A TCRbeta library incorporating unique molecular identifiers was prepared. MiXCR was run by TCRdb on the PCR reads, yielding one entry per CDR3 protein. Seen here are 580,000 or so distinct CDR3 sequences, about 23% observed once, and the top ten hold 13% to 15%. This specimen was PBMCs, mostly from graft donor cells, taken 360 days after TCRalphabeta/CD19-depleted stem cell transplant. These receptors all come from a boy under two years old who had a stem cell transplant for acute myeloid leukemia, so the T cells may come from the graft donor.

For the CDR3, the DNA is TGTGCCAGCAGTTTTTCGGGTGGGGGTTCAGAGGAGCAGTACGTC. Amino acids: CASSFSGGGSEEQYV. The chain combines TRBV28 with TRBJ2-7; D tentatively reads TRBD1 or TRBD2 (5 bases each). From germline, CDR1 is MDHEN and CDR2 SYDVKM. The CDR3 covers 15 residues. The ends were cut back, 3 bases at V and 7 bases at J, with 19 bases in the middle.

This clonotype turned up a few times. The chain joins TRBV12-3 or TRBV12-4 to TRBJ2-1, with 11 bases matching TRBD1. The CDR3 is 13 residues long. J gave up 4 bases and V 11 bases, and 4 bases lay outside the gene matches. DNA for the CDR3: TGTGCCTCGGGACAGGGGGATTACAATGAGCAGTTCTTC. Its protein product is CASGQGDYNEQFF.

This clonotype was recorded a few times. V gene TRBV5-5 combines with J gene TRBJ2-2; D gene ambiguous. Trimming shortened V by 5 bases and J by 2 bases, and 13 bases separated the two germline ends. Germline assignment: CDR1 SGHKS and CDR2 YYEKEE (reference sequence). The CDR3 is made up of 15 amino acids. CDR3 residues: CASSWWVRNTGELFF. The CDR3 coding sequence is TGTGCCAGCAGTTGGTGGGTCCGTAACACCGGGGAGCTGTTTTTT.

The J gene is TRBJ2-7, the V gene TRBV7-3; tentatively, D is TRBD2 (5 bases). The CDR3 consists of 15 residues. In germline, CDR1 is SGHTA, CDR2 FQGTGA. V lost 2 bases and J 4 bases, leaving 15 bases between the germline ends. CDR3 in DNA: TGTGCCAGCAGCTTATACTCCGGGGTTTCGTACGAGCAGTACTTC. Translated, it gives CASSLYSGVSYEQYF. The full variable domain, completed using reference TRBV7-3 and TRBJ2-7, is GAGVSQTPSNKVTEKGKYVELRCDPISGHTALYWYRQSLGQGPEFLIYFQGTGAADDSGLPNDRFFAVRPEGSVSTLKIQRTERGDSAVYLCASSLYSGVSYEQYFGPGTRLTVT.

This clonotype was observed many times. The chain is built from TRBV20-1 and TRBJ2-3; the D is unclear. CDR1 DFQATT and CDR2 SNEGSKA come from the germline V gene (reference sequence). V was clipped by 4 bases and J by 15 bases, with 14 bases between them. CDR3 size: 10 residues. DNA for the CDR3: TGCAGTGCTAATACGGGTAACCCTTATTTT. The encoded protein is CSANTGNPYF.

The chain has TRBV12-5 and TRBJ2-7; tentatively, D is TRBD1 (6 bases). Germline lookup yields CDR1 LGHNT and CDR2 FRNRAP. V shed 0 bases and J shed 2 bases, with 14 bases lying between them. CDR3 length: 16 amino acids. The CDR3 nucleotides read TGTGCTAGTGGTTTGGTAGCCGGGACAATCACCTACGAGCAGTACTTC. This sequence encodes CASGLVAGTITYEQYF.

The chain recombines TRBV20-1 with TRBJ1-2; 7 positions agree with TRBD1. CDR1 DFQATT and CDR2 SNEGSKA come from the germline V gene (reference sequence). Unmatched junction bases numbered 12, after V lost 6 bases and J lost 8 bases. The length of the CDR3 is 13 residues. This chain's CDR3 is CSAPRGGGQGYTF. CDR3 coding DNA: TGCAGTGCCCCCCGAGGGGGCGGCCAGGGCTACACCTTC.

V usage is TRBV11-2 and J usage is TRBJ2-1, with TRBD2 identical over 7 bases. This CDR3 has 13 residues. Germline CDR1 and CDR2: SGHAT and FQNNGV. J lost 4 bases, V lost 6 bases, and 3 bases had no gene match. CDR3 protein: CASSASGYNEQFF. DNA for the CDR3: TGTGCCAGCAGTGCTAGCGGTTACAATGAGCAGTTCTTC. Full variable domain (rest looked up from reference TRBV11-2 and TRBJ2-1): EAGVAQSPRYKIIEKRQSVAFWCNPISGHATLYWYQQILGQGPKLLIQFQNNGVVDDSQLPKDRFSAERLKGVDSTLKIQPAKLEDSAVYLCASSASGYNEQFFGPGTRLTVL.

The rearrangement links TRBV11-2 to TRBJ2-1; D possibly corresponds to TRBD2 (6 bases). This CDR3 region has 16 residues. CDR1 and CDR2 from the germline V gene are SGHAT and FQNNGV. V was shortened by 2 bases and J by 4 bases, with 15 bases between the two germline ends. CDR3 in amino acids: CASSLNLASLYNEQFF. CDR3 DNA: TGTGCCAGCAGCTTAAATCTAGCGAGTCTTTACAATGAGCAGTTCTTC.

The rearrangement joins TRBV7-2 to TRBJ2-7; D unclear. Trimming took 0 bases from V and 1 from J, leaving 4 bases between them. The germline CDR1 and CDR2 sequences are SGHTA and FQGNSA. This CDR3 contains 13 residues. The CDR3 region has the DNA TGTGCCAGCAGCTTAGCAAGGTCCTACGAGCAGTACTTC. As protein: CASSLARSYEQYF.

This clonotype was seen ten or more times. An end of the junction differs from the germline gene, which may be a read error. In DNA, the CDR3 is TGTGCCAGCAGCTTAGACAGGGGTCAGCCCCAGCATTTT. It codes for CASSLDRGQPQHF. This rearrangement joins TRBV5-1 to TRBJ1-5; 8 bases map to TRBD1. CDR3 size: 13 residues. Germline V lookup: CDR1 SGHRS, CDR2 YFSETQ.

This clonotype was recorded at least ten times. The CDR3 region has the DNA TGTGCCAGCAGCTTATTGCGGGGGAGCACAGATACGCAGTATTTT. Translation: CASSLLRGSTDTQYF. The V call is TRBV11-2, the J call TRBJ2-3; 7 bases line up with TRBD2. V dropped 2 bases and J dropped 0; count of bases not matched to a gene: 2. In germline, CDR1 is SGHAT, CDR2 FQNNGV. This CDR3 is built from 15 residues. Full variable domain (outside the CDR3, taken from reference TRBV11-2 and TRBJ2-3): EAGVAQSPRYKIIEKRQSVAFWCNPISGHATLYWYQQILGQGPKLLIQFQNNGVVDDSQLPKDRFSAERLKGVDSTLKIQPAKLEDSAVYLCASSLLRGSTDTQYFGPGTRLTVL.

This rearrangement joins TRBV6-5 to TRBJ1-2; tentative D call: TRBD1 (6 bases). V was clipped by 2 bases and J by 8 bases, with 18 bases between them. The CDR3 totals 15 residues. Germline V lookup: CDR1 MNHEY, CDR2 SVGAGI. The CDR3 nucleotides read TGTGCCAGCAGTTACACGCGACAGGTCGCTCGAGGCTACACCTTC. Its translation is CASSYTRQVARGYTF.

This clonotype came up many times. The gene calls are TRBV6-1 and TRBJ2-7; D might be TRBD1 (6 bases). This CDR3 spans 13 amino acids. The V and J ends lost 5 bases and 7 bases respectively, with 15 bases between them. The germline gives CDR1 MNHNS, CDR2 SASEGT. The CDR3 loop is CASSTPRDKEQYF. The CDR3 DNA reads TGTGCCAGCAGTACGCCCCGGGACAAAGAGCAGTACTTC.

V gene TRBV29-1 combines with J gene TRBJ2-1; the D gene is possibly TRBD2 (5 bases). V was trimmed by 6 bases and J by 0 bases, leaving 18 bases between them. CDR3 length: 16 residues. CDR1 and CDR2 from the germline V gene are SQVTM and ANQGSEA. DNA for the CDR3: TGCAGCGTCGACTGGTGGACTGGGAGCTCCTACAATGAGCAGTTCTTC. Translated, it gives CSVDWWTGSSYNEQFF.

This clonotype showed up many times. The rearrangement uses TRBV12-3 or TRBV12-4 and TRBJ2-1; TRBD1 aligns across 7 bases. V lost 3 bases to trimming and J lost 2 bases; unmatched junction nucleotides: 4. CDR3 size: 15 residues. The CDR3 DNA is TGTGCCAGCAGTTTTAGACAGGGCACCTACAATGAGCAGTTCTTC. It yields the protein CASSFRQGTYNEQFF.

In this sample, this clonotype turned up many times. The chain couples TRBV7-2 to TRBJ2-7; unclear D gene. The length of the CDR3 is 13 residues. Trimming shortened V by 3 bases and J by 3 bases, and 9 bases separated the two germline ends. The germline CDR1 and CDR2 sequences are SGHTA and FQGNSA. The CDR3 DNA follows: TGTGCCAGCAGCTTCGGGCCGGACTACGAGCAGTACTTC. It encodes CASSFGPDYEQYF.

At least ten counts were recorded for this clonotype. The chain carries TRBV21-1 and TRBJ1-3. TRBV21-1 is a listed pseudogene. The CDR3 contains 16 residues. CDR3 bases: TGTGCCAGCAGTCCTATCACAGTCTTCTGTGGAAACACCATATATTTT. Its translation is CASSPITVFCGNTIYF.

The table lists this clonotype with many counts. The V gene is TRBV20-1, the J gene TRBJ1-2; D is possibly TRBD1 (6 bases). Per the germline V gene, CDR1 is DFQATT and CDR2 is SNEGSKA (reference sequence). This CDR3 has 15 amino acids. Trimming shortened V by 5 bases and J by 6 bases, and 22 bases separated the two germline ends. The CDR3 loop is CSAPPGAFGGNGYTF. The CDR3 DNA reads as TGCAGTGCTCCCCCGGGGGCGTTTGGTGGTAATGGCTACACCTTC.

This clonotype came up a few times. This chain joins TRBV6-1 and TRBJ2-2, with D tentatively TRBD1 (5 bases). Deletions cut 7 bases from V and 5 bases from J, with 14 bases between. The germline gives CDR1 MNHNS, CDR2 SASEGT. This CDR3 spans 14 amino acids. CDR3 residues: CASTQRGRTGELFF. The CDR3 nucleotides read TGTGCCAGCACTCAAAGGGGAAGAACCGGGGAGCTGTTTTTT.

In its sample, this clonotype was seen a few times. This chain joins TRBV6-5 and TRBJ2-3; 8 bases are shared with TRBD1. V shed 0 bases and J 5 bases; nucleotides not matched to a gene: 7. The CDR3 spans 16 residues. Per the germline V gene, CDR1 is MNHEY and CDR2 is SVGAGI. CDR3 DNA: TGTGCCAGCAGTTACTCTCTACAGGGGGTTGTAGATACGCAGTATTTT. Its protein product is CASSYSLQGVVDTQYF.

The chain carries TRBV7-9 and TRBJ2-1; D is uncertain. V shed 4 bases and J shed 0 bases, with 10 bases lying between them. Germline V lookup: CDR1 SEHNR, CDR2 FQNEAQ (reference sequence). The CDR3 runs 15 residues. The CDR3 DNA follows: TGTGCCAGCAGCTCGAGCCCGAGCTCCTACAATGAGCAGTTCTTC. It codes for CASSSSPSSYNEQFF.

This clonotype was counted ten times or more. CDR3 loop: CASSKLAGSETQYF. As DNA, the CDR3 is TGTGCCAGCAGCAAACTAGCGGGATCGGAGACCCAGTACTTC. The V and J genes are TRBV11-3 and TRBJ2-5, with TRBD2 identical over 10 bases. This CDR3 contains 14 residues. Germline values: CDR1 SGHNT, CDR2 YENEEA. V trimming: 5 bases; J trimming: 5 bases; junction bases outside the gene matches: 5. Full variable domain (missing parts from reference TRBV11-3 and TRBJ2-5): EAGVVQSPRYKIIEKKQPVAFWCNPISGHNTLYWYLQNLGQGPELLIRYENEEAVDDSQLPKDRFSAERLKGVDSTLKIQPAELGDSAVYLCASSKLAGSETQYFGPGTRLLVL.

This clonotype was counted ten times or more. The V and J genes are TRBV12-3 or TRBV12-4 and TRBJ2-1; TRBD1 is a possible D gene (5 bases). V was pared by 6 bases and J by 2 bases, with 20 bases between. The CDR3 sequence is 17 residues long. CDR3 sequence reads: CASSPSAGIGAYNEQFF. The CDR3 DNA sequence: TGTGCCAGCAGCCCGTCCGCAGGGATAGGGGCCTACAATGAGCAGTTCTTC.

V usage is TRBV4-3 and J usage is TRBJ1-2, with D uncertain. The germline CDR1 and CDR2 sequences are LGHNA and YSLEER. V was clipped by 0 bases and J by 7 bases, with 15 bases between them. This CDR3 is 15 amino acids long. As DNA, the CDR3 is TGCGCCAGCAGCCAAGATGACGGGCCGTTCGGTGGCTACACCTTC. It encodes CASSQDDGPFGGYTF.

The sample holds a few counts of this clonotype. CDR3 DNA: TGTGCCATCAGTGAGCTAGCGGGGGGCGAGCAGTACTTC. Translation: CAISELAGGEQYF. This rearrangement joins TRBV10-3 to TRBJ2-7; 11 bases are a match to TRBD2. Per germline, CDR1 ENHRY and CDR2 SYGVKD. The CDR3 runs to 13 residues. V lost 2 bases, J lost 6 bases, and 0 bases stayed unmatched.

This clonotype was counted a few times. The chain carries TRBV3-1 and TRBJ2-1, with 8 bases that match TRBD1. V lost 4 bases, J lost 6 bases, and 8 bases stayed unmatched. Germline V gene data show CDR1 as LGHDT and CDR2 as YNNKEL (reference sequence). This CDR3 spans 15 amino acids. In DNA, the CDR3 is TGTGCCAGCAGCCCCCGGACAGGGATCAGCAATGAGCAGTTCTTC. Translating it yields CASSPRTGISNEQFF.